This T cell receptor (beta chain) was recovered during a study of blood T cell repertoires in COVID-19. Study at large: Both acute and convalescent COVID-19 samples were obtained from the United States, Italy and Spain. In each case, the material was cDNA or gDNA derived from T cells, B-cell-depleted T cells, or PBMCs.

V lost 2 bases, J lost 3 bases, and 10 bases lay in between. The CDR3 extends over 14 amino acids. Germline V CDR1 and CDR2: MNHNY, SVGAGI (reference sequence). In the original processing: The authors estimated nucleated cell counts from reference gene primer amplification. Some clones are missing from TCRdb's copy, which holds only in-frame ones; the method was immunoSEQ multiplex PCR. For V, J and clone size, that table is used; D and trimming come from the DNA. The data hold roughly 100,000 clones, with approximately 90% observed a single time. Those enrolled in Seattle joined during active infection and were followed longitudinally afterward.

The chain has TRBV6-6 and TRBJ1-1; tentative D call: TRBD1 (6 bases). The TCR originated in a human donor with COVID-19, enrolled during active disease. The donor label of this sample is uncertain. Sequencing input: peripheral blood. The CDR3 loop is CASSYRGTHTEAFF. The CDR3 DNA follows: TGTGCCAGCAGTTACAGGGGGACCCACACTGAAGCTTTCTTT.